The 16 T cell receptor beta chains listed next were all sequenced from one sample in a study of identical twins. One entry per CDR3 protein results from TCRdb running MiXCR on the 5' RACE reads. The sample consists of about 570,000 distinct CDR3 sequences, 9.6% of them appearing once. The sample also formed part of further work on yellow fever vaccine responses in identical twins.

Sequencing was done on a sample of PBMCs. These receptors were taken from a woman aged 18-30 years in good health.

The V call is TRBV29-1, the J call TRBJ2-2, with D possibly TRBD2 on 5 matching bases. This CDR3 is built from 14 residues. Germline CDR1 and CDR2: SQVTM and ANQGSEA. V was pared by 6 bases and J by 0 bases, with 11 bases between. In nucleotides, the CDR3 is TGCAGCGTCCCAGCGGATTCGAACACCGGGGAGCTGTTTTTT. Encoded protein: CSVPADSNTGELFF.

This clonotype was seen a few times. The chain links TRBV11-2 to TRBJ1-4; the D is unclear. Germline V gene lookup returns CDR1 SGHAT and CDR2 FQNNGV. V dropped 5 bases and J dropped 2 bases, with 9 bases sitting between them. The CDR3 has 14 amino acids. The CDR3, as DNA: TGTGCCAGCAGCAAAGGCAACACTAATGAAAAACTGTTTTTT. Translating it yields CASSKGNTNEKLFF.

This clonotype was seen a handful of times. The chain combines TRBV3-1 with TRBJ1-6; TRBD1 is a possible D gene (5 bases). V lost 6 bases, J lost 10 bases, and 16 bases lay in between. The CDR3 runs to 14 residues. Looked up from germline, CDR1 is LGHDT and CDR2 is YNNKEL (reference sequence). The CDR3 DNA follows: TGTGCCAGCAGATTAAGGGACGGTCTGTCACCCCTCCACTTT. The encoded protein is CASRLRDGLSPLHF.

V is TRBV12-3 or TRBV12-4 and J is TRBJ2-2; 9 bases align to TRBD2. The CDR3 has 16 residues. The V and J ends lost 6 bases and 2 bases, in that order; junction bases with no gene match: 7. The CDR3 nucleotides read TGTGCCAGCAGGGGATTTAGCGGGAGAAACACCGGGGAGCTGTTTTTT. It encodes CASRGFSGRNTGELFF.

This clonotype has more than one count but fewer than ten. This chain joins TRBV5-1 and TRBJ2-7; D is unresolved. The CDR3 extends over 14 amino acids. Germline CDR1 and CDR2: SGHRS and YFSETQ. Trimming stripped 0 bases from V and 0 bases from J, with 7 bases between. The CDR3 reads CASSLAPYSYEQYF. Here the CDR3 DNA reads TGCGCCAGCAGCTTGGCCCCATACTCCTACGAGCAGTACTTC.

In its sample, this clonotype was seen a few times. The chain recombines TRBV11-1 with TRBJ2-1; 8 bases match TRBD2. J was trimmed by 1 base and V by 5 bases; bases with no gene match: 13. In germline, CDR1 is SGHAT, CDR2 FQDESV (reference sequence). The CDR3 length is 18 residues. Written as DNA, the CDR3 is TGTGCCAGCAGCCGCCCCAGGGGTAGCGGGGAGTCCTACAATGAGCAGTTCTTC. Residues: CASSRPRGSGESYNEQFF. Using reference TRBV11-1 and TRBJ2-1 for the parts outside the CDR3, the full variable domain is EAEVAQSPRYKITEKSQAVAFWCDPISGHATLYWYRQILGQGPELLVQFQDESVVDDSQLPKDRFSAERLKGVDSTLKIQPAELGDSAMYLCASSRPRGSGESYNEQFFGPGTRLTVL.

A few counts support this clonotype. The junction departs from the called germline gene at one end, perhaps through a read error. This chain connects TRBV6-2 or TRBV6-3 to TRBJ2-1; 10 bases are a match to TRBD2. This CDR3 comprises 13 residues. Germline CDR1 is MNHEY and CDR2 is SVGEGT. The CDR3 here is CASSPTGLAGAAF. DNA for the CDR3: TGTGCCAGCAGCCCAACGGGCCTAGCGGGAGCCGCCTTC.

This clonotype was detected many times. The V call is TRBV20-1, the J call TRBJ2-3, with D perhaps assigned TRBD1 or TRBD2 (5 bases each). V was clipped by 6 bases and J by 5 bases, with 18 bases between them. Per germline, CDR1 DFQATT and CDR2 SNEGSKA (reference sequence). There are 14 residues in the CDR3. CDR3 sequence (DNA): TGCAGTGCAGGCCCCTTCGGGGCGATAGATACGCAGTATTTT. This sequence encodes CSAGPFGAIDTQYF.

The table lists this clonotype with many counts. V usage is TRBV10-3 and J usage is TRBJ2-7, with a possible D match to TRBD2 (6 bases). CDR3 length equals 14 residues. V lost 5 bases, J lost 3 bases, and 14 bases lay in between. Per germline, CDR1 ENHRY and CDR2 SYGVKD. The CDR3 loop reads CAISLGGKVYEQYF. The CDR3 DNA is TGTGCCATCAGTTTGGGGGGAAAGGTCTACGAGCAGTACTTC.

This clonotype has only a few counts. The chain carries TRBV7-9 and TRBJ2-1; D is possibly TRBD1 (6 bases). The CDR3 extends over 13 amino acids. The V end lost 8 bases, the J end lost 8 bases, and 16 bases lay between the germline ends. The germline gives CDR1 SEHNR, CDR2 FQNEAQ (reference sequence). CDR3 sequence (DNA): TGTGCCAGCGGCAGGGGCCCCATGGATGAGCAGTTCTTC. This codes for CASGRGPMDEQFF.

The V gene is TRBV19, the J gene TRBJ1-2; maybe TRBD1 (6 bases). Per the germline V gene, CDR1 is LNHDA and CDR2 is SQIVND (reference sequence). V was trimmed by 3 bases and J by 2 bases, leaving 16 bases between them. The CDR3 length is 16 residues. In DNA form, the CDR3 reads TGTGCCAGTAGTATCGCCAACGGGGGCTCAAACTATGGCTACACCTTC. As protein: CASSIANGGSNYGYTF. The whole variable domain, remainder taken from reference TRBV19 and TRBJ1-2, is DGGITQSPKYLFRKEGQNVTLSCEQNLNHDAMYWYRQDPGQGLRLIYYSQIVNDFQKGDIAEGYSVSREKKESFPLTVTSAQKNPTAFYLCASSIANGGSNYGYTFGSGTRLTVV.

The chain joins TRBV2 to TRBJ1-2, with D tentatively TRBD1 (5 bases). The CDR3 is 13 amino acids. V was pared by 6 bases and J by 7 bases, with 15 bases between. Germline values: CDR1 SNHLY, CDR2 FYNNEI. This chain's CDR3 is CASRGGRDGGYTF. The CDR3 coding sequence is TGTGCCAGCAGGGGAGGCAGGGACGGTGGCTACACCTTC.

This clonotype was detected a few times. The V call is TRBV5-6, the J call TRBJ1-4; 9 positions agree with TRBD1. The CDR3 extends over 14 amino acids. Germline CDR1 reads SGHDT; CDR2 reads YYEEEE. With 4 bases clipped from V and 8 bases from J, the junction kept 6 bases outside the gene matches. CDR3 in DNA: TGTGCCAGCAGCGAGGACAGGGGCCGCGAAAAACTGTTTTTT. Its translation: CASSEDRGREKLFF.

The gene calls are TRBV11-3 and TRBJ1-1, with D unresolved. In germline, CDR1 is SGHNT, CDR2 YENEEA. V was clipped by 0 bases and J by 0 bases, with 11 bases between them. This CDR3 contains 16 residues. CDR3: CASSLDPGTLNTEAFF. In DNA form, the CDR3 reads TGTGCCAGCAGCTTAGACCCGGGAACCTTGAACACTGAAGCTTTCTTT.

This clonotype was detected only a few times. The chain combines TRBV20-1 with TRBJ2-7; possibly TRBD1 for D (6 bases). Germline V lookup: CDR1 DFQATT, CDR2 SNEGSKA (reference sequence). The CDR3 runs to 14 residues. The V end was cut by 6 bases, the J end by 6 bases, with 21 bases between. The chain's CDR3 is CSAPTGGASGEQYF. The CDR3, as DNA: TGCAGTGCCCCGACTGGGGGCGCAAGTGGCGAGCAGTACTTC.

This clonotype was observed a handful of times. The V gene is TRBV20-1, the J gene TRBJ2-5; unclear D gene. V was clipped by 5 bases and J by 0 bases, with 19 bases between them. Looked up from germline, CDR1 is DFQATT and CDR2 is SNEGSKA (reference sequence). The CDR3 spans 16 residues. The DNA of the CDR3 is TGCAGTGCTTCTCCGGGCCACGAAAGGTACCAAGAGACCCAGTACTTC. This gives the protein CSASPGHERYQETQYF.